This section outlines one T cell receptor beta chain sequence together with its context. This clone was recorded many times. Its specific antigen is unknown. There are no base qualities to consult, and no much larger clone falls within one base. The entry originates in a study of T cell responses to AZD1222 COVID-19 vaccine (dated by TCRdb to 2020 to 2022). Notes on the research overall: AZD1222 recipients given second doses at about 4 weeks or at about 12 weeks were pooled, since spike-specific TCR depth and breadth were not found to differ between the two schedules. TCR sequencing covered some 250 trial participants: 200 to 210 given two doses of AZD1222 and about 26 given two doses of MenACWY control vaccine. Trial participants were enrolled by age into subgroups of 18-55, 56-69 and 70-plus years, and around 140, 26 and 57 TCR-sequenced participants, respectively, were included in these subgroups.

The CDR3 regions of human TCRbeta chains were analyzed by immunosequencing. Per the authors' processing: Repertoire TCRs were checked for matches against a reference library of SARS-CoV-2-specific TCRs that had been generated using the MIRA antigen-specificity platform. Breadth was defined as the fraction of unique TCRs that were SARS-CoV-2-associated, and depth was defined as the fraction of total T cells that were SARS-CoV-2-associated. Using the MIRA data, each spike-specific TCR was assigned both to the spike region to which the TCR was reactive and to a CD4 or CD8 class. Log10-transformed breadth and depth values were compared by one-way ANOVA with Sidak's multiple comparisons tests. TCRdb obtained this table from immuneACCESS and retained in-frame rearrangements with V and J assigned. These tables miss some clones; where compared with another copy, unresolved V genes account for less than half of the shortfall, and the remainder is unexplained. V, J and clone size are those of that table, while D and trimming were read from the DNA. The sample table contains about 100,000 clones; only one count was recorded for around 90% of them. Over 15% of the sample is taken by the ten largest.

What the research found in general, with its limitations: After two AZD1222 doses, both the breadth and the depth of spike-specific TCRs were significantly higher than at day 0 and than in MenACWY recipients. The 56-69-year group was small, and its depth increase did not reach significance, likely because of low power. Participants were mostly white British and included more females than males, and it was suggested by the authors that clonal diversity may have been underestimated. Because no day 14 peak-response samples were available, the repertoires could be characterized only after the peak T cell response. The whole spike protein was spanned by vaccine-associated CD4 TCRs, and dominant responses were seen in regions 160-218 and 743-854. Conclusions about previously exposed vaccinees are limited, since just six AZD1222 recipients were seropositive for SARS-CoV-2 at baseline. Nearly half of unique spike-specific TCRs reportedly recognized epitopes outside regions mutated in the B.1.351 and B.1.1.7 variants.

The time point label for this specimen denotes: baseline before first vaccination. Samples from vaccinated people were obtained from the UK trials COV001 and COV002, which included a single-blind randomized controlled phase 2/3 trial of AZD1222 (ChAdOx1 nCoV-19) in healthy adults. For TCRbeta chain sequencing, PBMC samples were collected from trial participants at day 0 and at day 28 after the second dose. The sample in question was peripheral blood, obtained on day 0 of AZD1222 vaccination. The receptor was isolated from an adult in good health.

The base sequence is TGTGCCAGCAGTGCCTGGGGGGGCAGGGGAGAATCACCCCTCCACTTT. This translates into CASSAWGGRGESPLHF. In this chain, TRBV2 is recombined with TRBJ1-6; a tentative D match to TRBD1 spans 6 bases. Reading from cysteine to phenylalanine, the CDR3 counts 16 amino acids. CDR3 DNA is the only sequence kept; it has 48 bases, read in frame from the first base. Trimming removed 4 bases from V and 10 bases from J, leaving 20 bases between the germline ends. Sequences SNHLY (CDR1) and FYNNEI (CDR2) are obtained from the germline V gene.